Listed below are T cell receptor beta chains from one sample, sequenced in a study of cytomegalovirus exposure and HLA in healthy donors. The repertoire was sequenced with immunoSEQ multiplex PCR; TCRdb's copy has only in-frame clones and lacks some. Of approximately 160,000 clones listed, approximately 80% are singletons. Material for sequencing was PBMCs. The receptors were gathered from a woman in her 30s in good health and CMV-seronegative. The CDR3 runs from the conserved cysteine through the conserved F or W. A D gene is named only where the DNA matches it firmly. Only part of the rows carry a size: once, few, many, or a class if the clone is expanded.

CDR3aa: CAWSPTSYEQYF
CDR3nt: TGTGCCTGGAGTCCCACTAGCTACGAGCAGTACTTC
v_gene: TRBV30
d_gene: NA
j_gene: TRBJ2-7
abundance: NA

CDR3aa: CASSPQRTANTGELFF
CDR3nt: TGTGCCAGTAGTCCGCAGCGAACTGCGAACACCGGGGAGCTGTTTTTT
v_gene: TRBV19
d_gene: NA
j_gene: TRBJ2-2
abundance: NA

CDR3aa: CASSLGTAPGYGYTF
CDR3nt: TGTGCCAGCAGTCTCGGGACAGCCCCAGGCTATGGCTACACCTTC
v_gene: TRBV27
d_gene: TRBD1
j_gene: TRBJ1-2
abundance: NA

CDR3aa: CASRPTVNTEAFF
CDR3nt: TGTGCCAGCAGACCAACAGTAAACACTGAAGCTTTCTTT
v_gene: TRBV7-9
d_gene: NA
j_gene: TRBJ1-1
abundance: once

CDR3aa: CASSTPTSGGYNEQFF
CDR3nt: TGTGCCAGCAGCACCCCAACTAGCGGGGGGTACAATGAGCAGTTCTTC
v_gene: TRBV5-4
d_gene: TRBD2
j_gene: TRBJ2-1
abundance: NA

CDR3aa: CAWAGGAGDTQYF
CDR3nt: TGTGCCTGGGCAGGGGGCGCGGGAGATACGCAGTATTTT
v_gene: TRBV30
d_gene: TRBD1
j_gene: TRBJ2-3
abundance: once

CDR3aa: CASSFSGTGNTEAFF
CDR3nt: TGTGCCAGCAGCTTTTCCGGGACAGGGAACACTGAAGCTTTCTTT
v_gene: TRBV5-5
d_gene: TRBD1
j_gene: TRBJ1-1
abundance: NA

CDR3aa: CASSLSGLYGYTF
CDR3nt: TGTGCCAGCAGCTTAAGCGGTCTCTATGGCTACACCTTC
v_gene: TRBV5-4
d_gene: NA
j_gene: TRBJ1-2
abundance: NA

CDR3aa: CASSLRRSGNYGYTF
CDR3nt: TGTGCCAGCAGTTTAAGGAGGTCGGGGAACTATGGCTACACCTTC
v_gene: TRBV27
d_gene: NA
j_gene: TRBJ1-2
abundance: NA

CDR3aa: CASSLGPLATGFFDEKLFF
CDR3nt: TGTGCCAGCAGCTTGGGTCCGCTTGCAACAGGATTCTTTGATGAAAAACTGTTTTTT
v_gene: TRBV5-6
d_gene: NA
j_gene: TRBJ1-4
abundance: once

CDR3aa: CATSRGQSNQPQHF
CDR3nt: TGTGCCACCAGCAGAGGACAAAGCAATCAGCCCCAGCATTTT
v_gene: TRBV15
d_gene: NA
j_gene: TRBJ1-5
abundance: NA

CDR3aa: CAWSIDRGTTGANVLTF
CDR3nt: TGTGCCTGGAGTATTGACAGGGGAACGACTGGGGCCAACGTCCTGACTTTC
v_gene: TRBV30
d_gene: TRBD1
j_gene: TRBJ2-6
abundance: NA

CDR3aa: CASSLLAGAPGELFF
CDR3nt: TGTGCCAGCAGTTTATTGGCGGGGGCCCCCGGGGAGCTGTTTTTT
v_gene: TRBV28
d_gene: NA
j_gene: TRBJ2-2
abundance: NA

CDR3aa: CASGLVHGANTEAFF
CDR3nt: TGTGCTAGTGGTTTGGTACATGGGGCCAACACTGAAGCTTTCTTT
v_gene: TRBV12-5
d_gene: NA
j_gene: TRBJ1-1
abundance: NA

CDR3aa: CASSDGTSGYEQYF
CDR3nt: TGTGCCAGCAGCGACGGGACTAGCGGCTACGAGCAGTACTTC
v_gene: TRBV9
d_gene: TRBD2
j_gene: TRBJ2-7
abundance: NA

CDR3aa: CASSYSDTSYEQYF
CDR3nt: TGTGCCAGCAGTTACTCGGACACCTCCTACGAGCAGTACTTC
v_gene: TRBV6-6
d_gene: NA
j_gene: TRBJ2-7
abundance: NA

CDR3aa: CASSYEGQGRTPLHF
CDR3nt: TGTGCCAGCAGCTATGAAGGACAGGGGAGAACACCCCTCCACTTT
v_gene: TRBV11-2
d_gene: TRBD1
j_gene: TRBJ1-6
abundance: NA

CDR3aa: CASSLTNGGNTEAFF
CDR3nt: TGTGCCAGCAGCTTAACGAACGGGGGGAACACTGAAGCTTTCTTT
v_gene: TRBV7-3
d_gene: NA
j_gene: TRBJ1-1
abundance: NA

CDR3aa: CASSRLGLAGGGDTQYF
CDR3nt: TGCGCCAGCAGCCGCCTAGGACTAGCGGGAGGGGGAGATACGCAGTATTTT
v_gene: TRBV4-1
d_gene: TRBD2
j_gene: TRBJ2-3
abundance: NA

CDR3aa: CASSLRGDRDEKLFF
CDR3nt: TGCGCCAGCAGCCTTAGAGGAGACAGGGATGAAAAACTGTTTTTT
v_gene: TRBV4-1
d_gene: TRBD1
j_gene: TRBJ1-4
abundance: few

CDR3aa: CASSQSRDRGHYGYTF
CDR3nt: TGCGCCAGCAGCCAATCCCGGGACAGGGGTCACTATGGCTACACCTTC
v_gene: TRBV4-1
d_gene: TRBD1
j_gene: TRBJ1-2
abundance: NA

CDR3aa: CASSLNIGPGIRSPLHF
CDR3nt: TGTGCCAGCAGCTTGAACATCGGGCCGGGGATTCGCTCACCCCTCCACTTT
v_gene: TRBV5-6
d_gene: NA
j_gene: TRBJ1-6
abundance: NA

CDR3aa: CASKTGQGNQPQHF
CDR3nt: TGCGCCAGCAAAACGGGACAGGGAAATCAGCCCCAGCATTTT
v_gene: TRBV10-2
d_gene: TRBD1
j_gene: TRBJ1-5
abundance: NA

CDR3aa: CATSRNRASVNTEAFF
CDR3nt: TGTGCCACCAGCAGAAACAGGGCTTCGGTAAACACTGAAGCTTTCTTT
v_gene: TRBV15
d_gene: NA
j_gene: TRBJ1-1
abundance: NA

CDR3aa: CASSQQGGYGYTF
CDR3nt: TGCGCCAGCAGCCAACAGGGAGGCTATGGCTACACCTTC
v_gene: TRBV4-1
d_gene: NA
j_gene: TRBJ1-2
abundance: few

CDR3aa: CASRPRGLGNQPQHF
CDR3nt: TGTGCCAGCAGGCCTCGGGGTTTGGGCAATCAGCCCCAGCATTTT
v_gene: TRBV27
d_gene: NA
j_gene: TRBJ1-5
abundance: NA

CDR3aa: CASSYGDSTYEQYF
CDR3nt: TGTGCCAGCAGTTACGGCGACAGCACCTACGAGCAGTACTTC
v_gene: TRBV6-5
d_gene: NA
j_gene: TRBJ2-7
abundance: NA

CDR3aa: CASSLSGRGYAFF
CDR3nt: TGTGCCAGCAGCTTATCAGGCAGGGGTTACGCTTTCTTT
v_gene: TRBV7-2
d_gene: NA
j_gene: TRBJ1-1
abundance: NA

CDR3aa: CASSTRGGQGASSGGYTF
CDR3nt: TGTGCCAGCAGCACTAGGGGGGGACAGGGGGCCTCATCAGGGGGCTACACCTTC
v_gene: TRBV7-9
d_gene: TRBD1
j_gene: TRBJ1-2
abundance: NA

CDR3aa: CATSRDRGTAYNEQFF
CDR3nt: TGTGCCACCAGCAGAGATAGGGGGACAGCCTACAATGAGCAGTTCTTC
v_gene: TRBV15
d_gene: TRBD1
j_gene: TRBJ2-1
abundance: NA

CDR3aa: CASSLGDRAIYEQYF
CDR3nt: TGTGCCAGCAGCTTAGGGGACAGGGCTATCTACGAGCAGTACTTC
v_gene: TRBV11-1
d_gene: TRBD1
j_gene: TRBJ2-7
abundance: few

CDR3aa: CASSLELYTGELFF
CDR3nt: TGTGCCAGCAGTTTAGAACTGTACACCGGGGAGCTGTTTTTT
v_gene: TRBV27
d_gene: NA
j_gene: TRBJ2-2
abundance: NA

CDR3aa: CASSRRLYYEQYF
CDR3nt: TGTGCCAGCAGCCGGAGATTGTACTACGAGCAGTACTTC
v_gene: TRBV27
d_gene: NA
j_gene: TRBJ2-7
abundance: NA

CDR3aa: CASSRRDRILNEQFF
CDR3nt: TGTGCCAGCAGCCGACGAGACAGGATCCTCAATGAGCAGTTCTTC
v_gene: TRBV5-4
d_gene: NA
j_gene: TRBJ2-1
abundance: NA

CDR3aa: CASSRKVHRDRGTISGGYEQYF
CDR3nt: TGCGCCAGCAGCCGAAAGGTCCACCGGGACAGGGGGACCATATCTGGGGGATACGAGCAGTACTTC
v_gene: TRBV4-1
d_gene: TRBD1
j_gene: TRBJ2-7
abundance: NA

CDR3aa: CASSPSSGGAYNEQFF
CDR3nt: TGTGCCAGCAGCCCCTCTAGCGGGGGGGCCTACAATGAGCAGTTCTTC
v_gene: TRBV4-2
d_gene: TRBD2
j_gene: TRBJ2-1
abundance: NA

CDR3aa: CASSFSGSSGNTIYF
CDR3nt: TGCGCCAGCAGCTTCTCAGGGTCCTCTGGAAACACCATATATTTT
v_gene: TRBV5-1
d_gene: NA
j_gene: TRBJ1-3
abundance: NA

CDR3aa: CAWLKASGRGGLGEQFF
CDR3nt: TGTGCCTGGCTTAAGGCTAGCGGGAGGGGGGGCCTCGGTGAGCAGTTCTTC
v_gene: TRBV30
d_gene: TRBD2
j_gene: TRBJ2-1
abundance: NA

CDR3aa: CASRESTGLAGDTDTQYF
CDR3nt: TGTGCCAGCAGGGAATCGACGGGACTAGCGGGGGACACAGATACGCAGTATTTT
v_gene: TRBV2
d_gene: TRBD2
j_gene: TRBJ2-3
abundance: NA

CDR3aa: CASSVGPGTDTQYF
CDR3nt: TGTGCCAGCAGCGTAGGGCCAGGAACAGATACGCAGTATTTT
v_gene: TRBV9
d_gene: NA
j_gene: TRBJ2-3
abundance: NA

CDR3aa: CASSFQSEQFF
CDR3nt: TGTGCCAGCAGCTTTCAGTCTGAGCAGTTCTTC
v_gene: TRBV5-4
d_gene: NA
j_gene: TRBJ2-1
abundance: NA